The present TCR beta chain was sequenced within a study of blood T cells in healthy people across ages. A J-beta primer mix and a sample-barcoded 5' primer were used in a second PCR of roughly 7 to 12 cycles. MiXCR, applied by TCRdb to the 5' RACE reads, yields one record per CDR3 protein. The sample holds approximately 2,000,000 distinct CDR3 sequences; approximately 40% are singletons and the top ten take roughly 23%. Trimming removed 0 bases from V and 8 bases from J; junction bases left unmatched: 11. Germline V gives CDR1 LGHNA, CDR2 YSLEER. CDR3 length equals 18 residues. Points from the study as a whole: TCR beta diversity per million T cells fell roughly linearly with age.

Points on this clonotype: Its antigen is unknown.

This TCR came from a human donor in good health. The rearrangement joins TRBV4-3 to TRBJ2-1, with TRBD1 matching over 12 bases. The source material was blood. The CDR3 sequence: CASSQEGVGTGGSDEQFF. The CDR3 DNA sequence: TGCGCCAGCAGCCAAGAAGGGGTCGGGACAGGGGGCTCGGATGAGCAGTTCTTC.